A single sample is the source of the 2 T cell receptor beta chains below, sequenced in a study of T cells in Graves' hyperthyroidism and ophthalmopathy (dated by TCRdb to 2018 to 2020). Preparation of the library involved multiplex PCR. TCRdb names Illumina HiSeq 2000 as the instrument used. Amplification of TCR beta CDR3 regions was carried out from RNA transcripts. For the first round of RT-PCR on the TCR CDR3, the HTBI primer set was used together with the Qiagen OneStep RT-PCR kit. The raw public reads went through TCRdb reprocessing: fastp at Q25, MiXCR clone calling, in-frame beta chains kept. One record per CDR3 amino acid sequence lists the most common genes and DNA. The sample includes 450,000 to 600,000 distinct CDR3 sequences, with around 15% observed a single time. The biggest ten clones account for roughly 14% of the sample. Source material: blood. The receptors originated from a middle-aged woman with Graves' hyperthyroidism.

This clonotype was counted many times. The rearrangement joins TRBV7-2 to TRBJ2-7, with 11 bases aligning to TRBD2. The V gene's germline CDR1 is SGHTA and CDR2 FQGNSA. V lost 3 bases to trimming and J lost 0 bases; unmatched junction nucleotides: 7. This CDR3 spans 17 amino acids. The CDR3 DNA follows: TGTGCCAGCAGCTTTGTACCTACTAGCGGGAGCTCCTACGAGCAGTACTTC. Its protein product is CASSFVPTSGSSYEQYF. Full variable domain (missing parts from reference TRBV7-2 and TRBJ2-7): GAGVSQSPSNKVTEKGKDVELRCDPISGHTALYWYRQSLGQGLEFLIYFQGNSAPDKSGLPSDRFSAERTGGSVSTLTIQRTQQEDSAVYLCASSFVPTSGSSYEQYFGPGTRLTVT.

For this clonotype: With a much larger clone just one base away, this may be a read error. The chain recombines TRBV20-1 with TRBJ2-3; tentative D call: TRBD2 (6 bases). Germline CDR1 and CDR2: DFQATT and SNEGSKA (reference sequence). The CDR3 spans 15 residues. Between the trimmed V and J ends, which lost 5 bases and 5 bases, there was a span of 20 bases. CDR3 loop: CSAAGNSGLGDTQYF. For the CDR3, the DNA is TGCAGTGCTGCCGGGAATAGCGGTCTTGGAGATACGCAGTATTTT.